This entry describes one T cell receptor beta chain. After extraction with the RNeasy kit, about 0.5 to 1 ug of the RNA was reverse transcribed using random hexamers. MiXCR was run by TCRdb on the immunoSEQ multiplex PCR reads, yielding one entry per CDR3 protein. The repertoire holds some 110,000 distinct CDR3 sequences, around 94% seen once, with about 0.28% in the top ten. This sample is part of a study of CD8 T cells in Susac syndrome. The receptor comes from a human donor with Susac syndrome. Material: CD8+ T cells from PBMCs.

As DNA, the CDR3 is TGTGCCAGCAGTTATAGTGTCCCCGCTGAGACAGGGAAAAACAATGAGCAGTTCTTC. Amino acid sequence: CASSYSVPAETGKNNEQFF. The V gene is TRBV6-2 or TRBV6-3, the J gene TRBJ2-1; 7 bases are a match to TRBD1. The CDR3 extends over 19 amino acids. Germline trimming cut 3 bases from V and 5 bases from J; bases unmatched to any gene: 19. Germline V gene lookup returns CDR1 MNHEY and CDR2 SVGEGT.